In its sample, the clone carrying this T cell receptor beta chain was seen once. The antigen is unknown. The data originate from a study of T cell responses to AZD1222 COVID-19 vaccine. Study findings and constraints: Targeting of unmutated variant regions was reportedly seen in nearly half of spike-specific TCRs.

Assay used: immunoSEQ multiplex PCR; TCRdb lists only in-frame clones, some missing. The data hold 180,000 or so clones, with about 93% observed a single time. Trimming stripped 0 bases from V and 10 bases from J, with 11 bases between. This CDR3 comprises 14 residues. Germline V CDR1 and CDR2: SGHRS, YFSETQ. The chain links TRBV5-1 to TRBJ1-6, with unresolved D. The material was peripheral blood, obtained on day 0 of AZD1222 vaccination. This TCR derives from an adult in good health. The CDR3 bases are TGCGCCAGCAGCTTGGCGATGATAGGGTCACCCCTCCACTTT. Residues: CASSLAMIGSPLHF.